The following is a T cell receptor (beta chain) sequence with its context. With random hexamers, about 0.45 to 1 ug RNA was reverse transcribed. TCRdb recomputed calls from the immunoSEQ multiplex PCR reads with MiXCR, one row per CDR3 protein. Of over 95,000 distinct CDR3 sequences in the sample, about nine tenths were seen once. This CDR3 contains 14 residues. Germline V CDR1 and CDR2: SQVTM, ANQGSEA. V was shortened by 0 bases and J by 4 bases, with 10 bases between the two germline ends. This sample is part of a study of CD8 T cells in Susac syndrome. Material: CD4+ T cells from PBMCs. The gene calls are TRBV29-1 and TRBJ2-1; D ambiguous. The clonotype originates from a human donor in good health. The CDR3 DNA is TGCAGCGTTGAAGATAGGTCCGGGTACAATGAGCAGTTCTTC. Translating gives CSVEDRSGYNEQFF.